This entry is about one T cell receptor (beta chain). The antigen remains unidentified. The data stem from a study of radiotherapy plus CTLA-4 blockade in lung cancer. On the study more broadly: Objective response rate was about 19%; disease control rate, 25% to 35%.

The study, taken as a whole, reports: Clones of tumor-derived TCRs expanded in blood after radiotherapy plus ipilimumab. Reported findings show early blood T cell clone dynamics, with interferon-beta, best predicted response.

The CDR3 sequence is 13 residues long. V gave up 2 bases and J gave up 0 bases, with 5 bases separating them. Per germline, CDR1 MNHEY and CDR2 SVGAGI. Using immunoSEQ multiplex PCR, the repertoire was profiled, and TCRdb retains in-frame clones only, with some absent. The sample lists 35,000 to 45,000 clones, about 74% occurring once. Chemo-refractory metastatic non-small-cell lung cancer patients were treated with focal radiation plus CTLA-4 blockade with ipilimumab. The receptor's source is a human donor with non-small cell lung cancer whose response to radiotherapy plus ipilimumab could not be evaluated. J is TRBJ2-7 and V is TRBV6-5; D gene ambiguous. The sequencing used peripheral blood, collected from a patient treated with radiotherapy plus ipilimumab. This CDR3 is CASSYRSSYEQYF. The CDR3 DNA is TGTGCCAGCAGTTACAGGAGCTCCTACGAGCAGTACTTC.